Included here is one TCR beta chain sequence, with context. Its antigen is not known. The data were obtained in a study of beta chain features in type 1 diabetes. Across the study: No age, gender or cell yield differences were seen between patients and healthy donors. Study conclusions and caveats: Within the patient group, naive, central memory and Treg TCRB repertoires appeared more similar to each other than within healthy donors.

Reverse transcription of all isolated RNA meant that expressed TCRB transcripts were sequenced. Average reads for naive, central memory and regulatory T cell samples were about 4 million. Sequencing used immunoSEQ multiplex PCR; TCRdb keeps in-frame clones, though not all of them. The sample carries roughly 140,000 clones, over 8.5% recorded once. Using CD45RO/CCR7/CD25/CD127/CD95/CD27, CD4+ naive, central memory, regulatory and stem cell-like memory cells were sorted. The CDR3 is made up of 13 amino acids. V shed 2 bases and J 10 bases; nucleotides not matched to a gene: 8. The germline V gene has CDR1 GTSNPN and CDR2 SVGIG (reference sequence).

This sequence originates from a man aged 18 to 35 in good health. Sequenced sample: central memory CD4+ T cells from blood. The chain combines TRBV30 with TRBJ1-1; 9 bases align to TRBD1. The CDR3 coding sequence is TGTGCCTGGAGTCCCTACAGGGGGCGAGGAGCTTTCTTT. Its translation: CAWSPYRGRGAFF. Looking up the rest from reference TRBV30 and TRBJ1-1 gives the full variable domain: SQTIHQWPATLVQPVGSPLSLECTVEGTSNPNLYWYRQAAGRGLQLLFYSVGIGQISSEVPQNLSASRPQDRQFILSSKKLLLSDSGFYLCAWSPYRGRGAFFGQGTRLTVV.